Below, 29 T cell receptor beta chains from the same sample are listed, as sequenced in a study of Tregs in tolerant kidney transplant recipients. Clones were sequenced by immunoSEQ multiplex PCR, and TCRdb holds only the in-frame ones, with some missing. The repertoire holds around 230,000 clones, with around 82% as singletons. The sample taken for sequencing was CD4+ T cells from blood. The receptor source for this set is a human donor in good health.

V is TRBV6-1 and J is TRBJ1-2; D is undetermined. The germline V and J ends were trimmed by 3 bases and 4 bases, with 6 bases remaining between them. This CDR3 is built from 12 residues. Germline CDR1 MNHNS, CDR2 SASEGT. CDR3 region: CASSEAVYGYTF. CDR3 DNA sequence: TGTGCCAGCAGTGAGGCAGTCTATGGCTACACCTTC.

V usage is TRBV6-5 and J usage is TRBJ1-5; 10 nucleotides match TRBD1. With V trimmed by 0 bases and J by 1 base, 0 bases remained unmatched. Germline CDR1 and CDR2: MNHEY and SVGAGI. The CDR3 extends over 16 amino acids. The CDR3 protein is CASSYSGQGSNQPQHF. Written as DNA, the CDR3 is TGTGCCAGCAGTTACTCGGGACAGGGGAGCAATCAGCCCCAGCATTTT.

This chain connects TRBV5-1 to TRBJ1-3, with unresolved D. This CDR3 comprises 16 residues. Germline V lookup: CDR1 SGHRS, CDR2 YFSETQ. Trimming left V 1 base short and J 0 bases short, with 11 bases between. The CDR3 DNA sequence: TGCGCCAGCAGCTTGACAGCCGAAAGCTCTGGAAACACCATATATTTT. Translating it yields CASSLTAESSGNTIYF.

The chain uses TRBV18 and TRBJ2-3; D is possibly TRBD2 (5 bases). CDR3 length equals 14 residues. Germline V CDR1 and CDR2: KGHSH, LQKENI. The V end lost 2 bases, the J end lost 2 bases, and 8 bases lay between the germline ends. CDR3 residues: CASSPRLATDTQYF. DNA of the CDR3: TGTGCCAGCTCACCAAGGCTAGCCACAGATACGCAGTATTTT. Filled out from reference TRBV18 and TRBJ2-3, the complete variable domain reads NAGVMQNPRHLVRRRGQEARLRCSPMKGHSHVYWYRQLPEEGLKFMVYLQKENIIDESGMPKERFSAEFPKEGPSILRIQQVVRGDSAAYFCASSPRLATDTQYFGPGTRLTVL.

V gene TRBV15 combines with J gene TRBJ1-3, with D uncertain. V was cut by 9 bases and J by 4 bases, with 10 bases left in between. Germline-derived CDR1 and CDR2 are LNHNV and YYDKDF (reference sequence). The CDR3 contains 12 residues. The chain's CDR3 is CATGMSGNTIYF. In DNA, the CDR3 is TGTGCCACAGGAATGTCCGGAAACACCATATATTTT.

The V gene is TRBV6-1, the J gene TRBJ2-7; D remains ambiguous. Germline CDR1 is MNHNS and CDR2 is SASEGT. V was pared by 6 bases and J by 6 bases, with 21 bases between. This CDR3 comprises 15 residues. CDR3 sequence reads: CASSLSNQIRSEQYF. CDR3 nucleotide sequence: TGTGCCAGCAGCCTGTCAAACCAGATCCGGTCCGAGCAGTACTTC.

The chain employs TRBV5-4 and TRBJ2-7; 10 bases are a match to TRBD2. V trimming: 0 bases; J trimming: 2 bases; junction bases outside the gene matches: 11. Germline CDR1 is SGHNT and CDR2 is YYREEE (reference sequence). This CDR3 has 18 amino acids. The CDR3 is CASSLGKIGLAVTYEQYF. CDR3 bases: TGTGCCAGCAGCTTGGGCAAAATTGGACTAGCGGTTACCTACGAGCAGTACTTC.

In DNA, the CDR3 is TGTGCCTGTTCACAGGGGGACAATCAGCCCCAGCATTTT. Protein: CACSQGDNQPQHF. This sequence joins TRBV30 and TRBJ1-5; 8 bases line up with TRBD1. In germline, CDR1 is GTSNPN, CDR2 SVGIG (reference sequence). The CDR3 sequence is 13 residues long. The ends lost 6 bases at V and 3 bases at J; junction bases unmatched: 4.

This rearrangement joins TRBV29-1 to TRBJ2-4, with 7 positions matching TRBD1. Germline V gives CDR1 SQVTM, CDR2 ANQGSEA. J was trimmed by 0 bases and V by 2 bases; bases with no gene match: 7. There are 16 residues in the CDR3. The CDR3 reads CSVELPQGVAKNIQYF. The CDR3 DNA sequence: TGCAGCGTTGAACTCCCCCAGGGGGTAGCCAAAAACATTCAGTACTTC.

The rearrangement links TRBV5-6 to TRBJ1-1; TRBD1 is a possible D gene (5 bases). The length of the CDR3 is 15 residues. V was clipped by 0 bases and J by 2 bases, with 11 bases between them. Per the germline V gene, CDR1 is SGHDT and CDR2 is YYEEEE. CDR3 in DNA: TGTGCCAGCAGCTTGGGTAGGGGAGGTAACACTGAAGCTTTCTTT. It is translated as CASSLGRGGNTEAFF.

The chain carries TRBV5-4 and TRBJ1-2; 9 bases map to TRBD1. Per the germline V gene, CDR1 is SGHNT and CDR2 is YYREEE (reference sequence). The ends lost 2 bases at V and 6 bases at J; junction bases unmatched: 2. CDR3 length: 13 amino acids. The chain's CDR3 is CASSFDRGDGYTF. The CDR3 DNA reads TGTGCCAGCAGCTTTGACAGGGGGGATGGCTACACCTTC. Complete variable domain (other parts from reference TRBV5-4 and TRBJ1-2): ETGVTQSPTHLIKTRGQQVTLRCSSQSGHNTVSWYQQALGQGPQFIFQYYREEENGRGNFPPRFSGLQFPNYSSELNVNALELDDSALYLCASSFDRGDGYTFGSGTRLTVV.

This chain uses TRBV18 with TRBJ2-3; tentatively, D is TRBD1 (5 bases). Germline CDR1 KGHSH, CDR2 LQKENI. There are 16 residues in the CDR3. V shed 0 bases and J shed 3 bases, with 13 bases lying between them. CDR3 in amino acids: CASSPPGATRTDTQYF. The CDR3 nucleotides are TGTGCCAGCTCACCACCAGGGGCGACGAGAACAGATACGCAGTATTTT.

This CDR3 reads CASSQETNQPQHF. The CDR3, as DNA: TGTGCCAGCAGCCAAGAGACAAATCAGCCCCAGCATTTT. This sequence joins TRBV14 and TRBJ1-5; D is uncertain. Germline values: CDR1 SGHDN, CDR2 FVKESK. V was trimmed by 0 bases and J by 4 bases, leaving 4 bases between them. The CDR3 contains 13 residues.

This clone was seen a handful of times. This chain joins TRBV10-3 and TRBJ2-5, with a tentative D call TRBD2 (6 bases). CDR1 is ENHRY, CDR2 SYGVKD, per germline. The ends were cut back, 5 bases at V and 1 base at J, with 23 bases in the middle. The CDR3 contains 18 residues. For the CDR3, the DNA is TGTGCCATCAGTACGTCGGCGGGGTCGATCCTCACCCAAGAGACCCAGTACTTC. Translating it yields CAISTSAGSILTQETQYF.

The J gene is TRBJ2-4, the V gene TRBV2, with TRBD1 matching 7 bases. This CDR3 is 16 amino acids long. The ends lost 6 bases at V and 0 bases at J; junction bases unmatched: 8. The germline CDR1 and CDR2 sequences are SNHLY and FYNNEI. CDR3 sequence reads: CASSEGATIAKNIQYF. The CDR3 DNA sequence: TGTGCCAGCAGCGAGGGGGCGACCATAGCCAAAAACATTCAGTACTTC.

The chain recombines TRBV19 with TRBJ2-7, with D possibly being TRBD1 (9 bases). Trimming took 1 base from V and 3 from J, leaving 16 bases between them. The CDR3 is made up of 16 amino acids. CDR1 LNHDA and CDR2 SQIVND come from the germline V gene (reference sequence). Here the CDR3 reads CASSIVAGQGRYEQYF. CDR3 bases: TGTGCCAGTAGTATAGTAGCGGGACAGGGTCGCTACGAGCAGTACTTC. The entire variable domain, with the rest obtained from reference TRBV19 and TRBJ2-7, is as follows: DGGITQSPKYLFRKEGQNVTLSCEQNLNHDAMYWYRQDPGQGLRLIYYSQIVNDFQKGDIAEGYSVSREKKESFPLTVTSAQKNPTAFYLCASSIVAGQGRYEQYFGPGTRLTVT.

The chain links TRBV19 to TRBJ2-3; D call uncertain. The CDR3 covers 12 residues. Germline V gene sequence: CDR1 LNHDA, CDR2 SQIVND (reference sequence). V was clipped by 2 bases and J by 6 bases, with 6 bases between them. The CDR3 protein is CASSIRVDTQYF. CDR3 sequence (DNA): TGTGCCAGTAGTATACGGGTGGATACGCAGTATTTT.

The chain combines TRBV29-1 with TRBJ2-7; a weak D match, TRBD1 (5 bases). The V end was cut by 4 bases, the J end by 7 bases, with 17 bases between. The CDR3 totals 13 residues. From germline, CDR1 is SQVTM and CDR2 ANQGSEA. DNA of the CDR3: TGCAGCGTTGGCACAGGTAGTGATCGGGAGCAGTACTTC. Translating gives CSVGTGSDREQYF.

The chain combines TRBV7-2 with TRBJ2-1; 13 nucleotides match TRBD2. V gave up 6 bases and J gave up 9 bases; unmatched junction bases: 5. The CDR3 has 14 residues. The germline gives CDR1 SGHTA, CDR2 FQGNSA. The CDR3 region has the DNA TGTGCCAGCAGTGGACTAGCGGGAGTAGGTGAGCAGTTCTTC. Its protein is CASSGLAGVGEQFF.

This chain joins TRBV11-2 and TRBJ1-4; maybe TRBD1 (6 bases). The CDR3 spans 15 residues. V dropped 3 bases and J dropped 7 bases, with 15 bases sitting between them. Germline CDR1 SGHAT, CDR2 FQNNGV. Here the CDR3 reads CASSFSGGKGEKLFF. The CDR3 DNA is TGTGCCAGCAGCTTTTCCGGGGGCAAAGGTGAAAAACTGTTTTTT.

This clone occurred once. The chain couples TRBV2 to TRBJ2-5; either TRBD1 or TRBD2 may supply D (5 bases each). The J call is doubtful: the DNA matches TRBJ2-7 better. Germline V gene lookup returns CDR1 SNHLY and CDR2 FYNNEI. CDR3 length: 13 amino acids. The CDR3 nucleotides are TGTGCCAGCCGGGGCGCACCAACGGGCGAGCAGTACTTC. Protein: CASRGAPTGEQYF.

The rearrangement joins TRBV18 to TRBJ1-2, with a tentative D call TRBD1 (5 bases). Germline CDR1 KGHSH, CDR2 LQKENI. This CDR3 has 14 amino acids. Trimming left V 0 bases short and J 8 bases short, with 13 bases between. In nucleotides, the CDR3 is TGTGCCAGCTCACCACCGGGAGACAGAGAAGGCTACACCTTC. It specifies CASSPPGDREGYTF.

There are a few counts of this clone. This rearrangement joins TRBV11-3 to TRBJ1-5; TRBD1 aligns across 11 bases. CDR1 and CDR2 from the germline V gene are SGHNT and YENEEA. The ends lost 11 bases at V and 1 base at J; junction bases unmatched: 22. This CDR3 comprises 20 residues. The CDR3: CAGPSWTGGKSALSNQPQHF. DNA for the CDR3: TGTGCCGGCCCTTCCTGGACAGGGGGCAAGTCGGCGCTAAGCAATCAGCCCCAGCATTTT.

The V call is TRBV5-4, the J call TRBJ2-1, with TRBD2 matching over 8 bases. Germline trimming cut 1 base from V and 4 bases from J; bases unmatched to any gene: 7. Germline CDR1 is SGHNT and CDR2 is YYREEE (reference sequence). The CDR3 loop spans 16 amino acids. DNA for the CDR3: TGTGCCAGCAGCTTGAAAGCGGGAGTAGGGTACAATGAGCAGTTCTTC. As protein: CASSLKAGVGYNEQFF.

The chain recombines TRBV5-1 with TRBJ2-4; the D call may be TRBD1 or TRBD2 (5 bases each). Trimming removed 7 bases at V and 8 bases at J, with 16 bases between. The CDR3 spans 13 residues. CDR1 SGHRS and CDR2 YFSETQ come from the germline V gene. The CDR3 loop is CASRMGDPDIQYF. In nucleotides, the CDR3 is TGCGCCAGCCGCATGGGGGACCCCGACATTCAGTACTTC.

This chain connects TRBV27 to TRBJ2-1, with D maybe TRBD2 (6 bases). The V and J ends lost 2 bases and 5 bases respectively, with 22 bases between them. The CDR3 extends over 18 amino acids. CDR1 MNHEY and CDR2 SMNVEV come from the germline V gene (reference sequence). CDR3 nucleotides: TGTGCCAGCAGTTTAGAGAGGTTGGGGGGTCCCGGGGACAATGAGCAGTTCTTC. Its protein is CASSLERLGGPGDNEQFF.

The CDR3 sequence is CSAADGTVSTGQYF. In nucleotides, the CDR3 is TGCAGCGCCGCTGATGGGACAGTGTCAACAGGGCAGTATTTT. This chain links TRBV29-1 with TRBJ2-3; 7 bases match TRBD1. Germline V gene lookup returns CDR1 SQVTM and CDR2 ANQGSEA. CDR3 length: 14 amino acids. The junction had 18 bases not matched to a gene; V was cut back by 7 bases and J by 11 bases.

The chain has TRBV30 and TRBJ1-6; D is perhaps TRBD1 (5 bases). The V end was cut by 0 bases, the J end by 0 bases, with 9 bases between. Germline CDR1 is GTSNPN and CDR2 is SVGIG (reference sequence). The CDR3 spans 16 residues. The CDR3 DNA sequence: TGTGCCTGGAGTGTCGGGGGACTCTCCTATAATTCACCCCTCCACTTT. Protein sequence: CAWSVGGLSYNSPLHF.

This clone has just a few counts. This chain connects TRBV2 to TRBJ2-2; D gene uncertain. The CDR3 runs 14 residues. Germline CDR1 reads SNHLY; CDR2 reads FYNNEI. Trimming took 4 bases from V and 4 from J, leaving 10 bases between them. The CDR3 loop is CASSGQSPTGELFF. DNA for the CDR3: TGTGCCAGCAGTGGGCAGAGTCCCACCGGGGAGCTGTTTTTT. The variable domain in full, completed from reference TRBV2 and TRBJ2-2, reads EPEVTQTPSHQVTQMGQEVILRCVPISNHLYFYWYRQILGQKVEFLVSFYNNEISEKSEIFDDQFSVERPDGSNFTLKIRSTKLEDSAMYFCASSGQSPTGELFFGEGSRLTVL.